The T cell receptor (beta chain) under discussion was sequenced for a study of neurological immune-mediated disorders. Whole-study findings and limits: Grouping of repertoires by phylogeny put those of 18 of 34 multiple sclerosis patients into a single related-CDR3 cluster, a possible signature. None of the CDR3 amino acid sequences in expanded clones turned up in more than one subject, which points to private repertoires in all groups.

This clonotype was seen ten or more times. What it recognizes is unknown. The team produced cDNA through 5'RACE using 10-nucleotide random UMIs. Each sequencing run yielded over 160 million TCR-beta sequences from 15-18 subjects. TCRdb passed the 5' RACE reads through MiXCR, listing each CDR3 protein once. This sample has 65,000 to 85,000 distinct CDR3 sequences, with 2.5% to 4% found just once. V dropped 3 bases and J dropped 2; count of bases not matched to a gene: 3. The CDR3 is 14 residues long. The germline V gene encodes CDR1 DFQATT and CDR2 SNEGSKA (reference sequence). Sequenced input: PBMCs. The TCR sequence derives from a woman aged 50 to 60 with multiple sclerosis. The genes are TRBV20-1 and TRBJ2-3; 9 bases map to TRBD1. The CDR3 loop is CSASGDRVTDTQYF. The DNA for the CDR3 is TGCAGTGCTAGTGGGGACAGGGTCACAGATACGCAGTATTTT.